These 3 T cell receptor beta chains came from one sample sequenced in a study of T cell responses to AZD1222 COVID-19 vaccine. Measured with immunoSEQ multiplex PCR; TCRdb has only the in-frame clones, and not every one. The sample has around 150,000 clones; approximately 92% are singletons. The material sequenced was peripheral blood, taken on day 0 of AZD1222 vaccination. These receptors originate from an adult in good health.

The chain uses TRBV5-6 and TRBJ1-5; the D is unclear. Trimming removed 4 bases from V and 0 bases from J, with 11 bases in between. CDR3 length: 15 amino acids. Germline V gives CDR1 SGHDT, CDR2 YYEEEE. CDR3 DNA: TGTGCCAGCAGCCGAACAGTCTATAGCAATCAGCCCCAGCATTTT. Its protein is CASSRTVYSNQPQHF.

This clone appeared a few times. In nucleotides, the CDR3 is TGTGCCAGCAGTGAAGCGCTTGGGACAGGGAACACTGAAGCTTTCTTT. This gives the protein CASSEALGTGNTEAFF. V is TRBV6-1 and J is TRBJ1-1, with 8 bases that match TRBD1. Losses at the gene ends were 0 bases for V and 1 base for J; bases not matched to a gene: 4. In germline, CDR1 is MNHNS, CDR2 SASEGT. The CDR3 is 16 amino acids.

This chain uses TRBV5-5 with TRBJ2-5; 8 bases fit TRBD2. The CDR3 spans 14 residues. V gave up 0 bases and J gave up 5 bases; unmatched junction bases: 3. Per germline, CDR1 SGHKS and CDR2 YYEKEE (reference sequence). The CDR3 DNA sequence: TGTGCCAGCAGCTTGGGCGGGGGGCAGGAGACCCAGTACTTC. This sequence encodes CASSLGGGQETQYF.